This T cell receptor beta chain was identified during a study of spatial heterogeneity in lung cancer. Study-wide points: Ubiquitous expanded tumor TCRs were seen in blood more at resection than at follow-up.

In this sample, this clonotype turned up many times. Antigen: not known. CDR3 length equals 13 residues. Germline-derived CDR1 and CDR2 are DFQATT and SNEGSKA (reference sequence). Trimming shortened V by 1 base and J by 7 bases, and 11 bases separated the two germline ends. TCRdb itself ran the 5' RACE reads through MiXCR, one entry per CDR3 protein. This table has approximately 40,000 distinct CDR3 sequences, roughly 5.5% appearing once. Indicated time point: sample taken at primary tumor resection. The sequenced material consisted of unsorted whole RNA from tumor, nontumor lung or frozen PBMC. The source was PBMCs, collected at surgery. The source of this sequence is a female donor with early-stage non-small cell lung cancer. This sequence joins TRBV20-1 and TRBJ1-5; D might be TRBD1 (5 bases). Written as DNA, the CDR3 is TGCAGTGCTAGAGCTTCAGGGTTCCAGCCCCAGCATTTT. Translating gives CSARASGFQPQHF.